This T cell receptor (beta chain) was recovered during a study of cytomegalovirus exposure and HLA in healthy donors. Concerning this clone itself: The antigen remains unidentified.

Per the germline V gene, CDR1 is GTSNPN and CDR2 is SVGIG (reference sequence). V lost 3 bases to trimming and J lost 3 bases, with 12 bases between them. The CDR3 sequence is 14 residues long. PCR primers comprised 60 Vbeta and 13 Jbeta primers. Assay: immunoSEQ multiplex PCR; the TCRdb copy retains only in-frame clones and omits some. The repertoire includes 75,000 to 100,000 clones, 70% to 80% of them detected once, and 10% to 11% sits in the top ten. Study-wide results and limits: The likely explanation for a cluster of highly shared sequence variants was sequencing artifact. Reports indicated that the classifier achieved high specificity and sensitivity in diagnosing cytomegalovirus status.

The chain links TRBV30 to TRBJ1-5, with a tentative D call TRBD1 (6 bases). Sequenced: PBMCs. The TCR originated in a man younger than 35 in good health and CMV-seropositive. CDR3 nucleotides: TGTGCCTGGAGACCACAGGGTTCCAATCAGCCCCAGCATTTT. Protein product: CAWRPQGSNQPQHF.